What follows are 32 T cell receptor beta chains derived from one specimen sequenced in a study of T cell responses to AZD1222 COVID-19 vaccine (TCRdb year 2021). The sample's time point label is to be understood as: about 28 days (+/-7) after the second vaccine dose. The treatment or condition label, read with the paper, signifies: meningococcal conjugate vaccine given as trial control. Library construction relied on the immunoSEQ multiplex PCR assay. TCRdb re-hosts the immuneACCESS table, in-frame sequences only. Its copies lack some clones; in the studies checked, an unresolved V gene accounts for under half of them, and the cause for the rest is not known. The sample records 120,000 to 150,000 clones, roughly nine tenths of which are singletons. The ten largest make up roughly 7.1% of the sample. Sample: peripheral blood, taken 28 days after the second dose of the MenACWY control vaccine. These receptors came from an adult who received the MenACWY meningococcal vaccine as a control.

The chain recombines TRBV5-1 with TRBJ2-1; TRBD2 agrees at 13 bases. The CDR3 extends over 15 amino acids. The V gene's germline CDR1 is SGHRS and CDR2 YFSETQ. V shed 5 bases and J 8 bases; nucleotides not matched to a gene: 7. The CDR3 region has the DNA TGCGCCAGCAGTCAAGGACTAGCGGGAGTCTATGAGCAGTTCTTC. Encoded protein: CASSQGLAGVYEQFF.

The chain is built from TRBV24-1 and TRBJ1-2; possible D gene TRBD1, 5 bases. V dropped 3 bases and J dropped 7 bases, with 14 bases sitting between them. CDR3 size: 14 residues. CDR1 is KGHDR and CDR2 is SFDVKD in the germline V gene. The CDR3 is CATSDRDLRAGYTF. CDR3 sequence (DNA): TGTGCCACCAGTGATAGGGACCTCCGGGCTGGCTACACCTTC.

A few counts support this clone. The CDR3 loop reads CASSALASGNEQFF. CDR3 DNA: TGTGCCAGCAGTGCGCTAGCATCGGGCAATGAGCAGTTCTTC. The V gene is TRBV2, the J gene TRBJ2-1; tentative D call: TRBD2 (5 bases). V was shortened by 4 bases and J by 6 bases, with 13 bases between the two germline ends. The CDR3 is made up of 14 amino acids. CDR1 SNHLY and CDR2 FYNNEI come from the germline V gene.

The genes are TRBV5-5 and TRBJ2-3; no clear D. In germline, CDR1 is SGHKS, CDR2 YYEKEE (reference sequence). Trimming stripped 5 bases from V and 1 base from J, with 11 bases between. The CDR3 extends over 14 amino acids. The CDR3 region is CASRRLDRTDTQYF. The CDR3 DNA is TGTGCCAGCAGGCGACTGGACCGCACAGATACGCAGTATTTT. The variable domain in full, with the rest retrieved from reference TRBV5-5 and TRBJ2-3, is DAGVTQSPTHLIKTRGQQVTLRCSPISGHKSVSWYQQVLGQGPQFIFQYYEKEERGRGNFPDRFSARQFPNYSSELNVNALLLGDSALYLCASRRLDRTDTQYFGPGTRLTVL.

The chain couples TRBV6-5 to TRBJ2-4; 9 bases agree with TRBD2. The CDR3 runs to 15 residues. CDR1 and CDR2 from the germline V gene are MNHEY and SVGAGI. The J segment lost 6 bases and the V segment lost 0 bases, leaving 3 bases of the junction unmatched. The CDR3 spells CASSYSGAGGNIQYF. The DNA for the CDR3 is TGTGCCAGCAGTTACTCGGGAGCGGGGGGAAACATTCAGTACTTC.

The V and J genes are TRBV5-1 and TRBJ2-2; 14 bases line up with TRBD2. Germline CDR1 is SGHRS and CDR2 is YFSETQ. After removal of 6 bases from V and 3 bases from J, the junction contained 7 bases not matched to a gene. The CDR3 contains 17 residues. The CDR3 protein is CASNGLAGGRYTGELFF. The CDR3, as DNA: TGCGCCAGCAATGGACTAGCGGGAGGACGGTACACCGGGGAGCTGTTTTTT. Using reference TRBV5-1 and TRBJ2-2 for the parts outside the CDR3, the full variable domain is KAGVTQTPRYLIKTRGQQVTLSCSPISGHRSVSWYQQTPGQGLQFLFEYFSETQRNKGNFPGRFSGRQFSNSRSEMNVSTLELGDSALYLCASNGLAGGRYTGELFFGEGSRLTVL.

This chain uses TRBV5-1 with TRBJ2-1; D gene ambiguous. Looked up from germline, CDR1 is SGHRS and CDR2 is YFSETQ. This CDR3 contains 16 residues. The ends were cut back, 4 bases at V and 5 bases at J, with 19 bases in the middle. Here the CDR3 reads CASSDGGWALDNEQFF. The CDR3 bases are TGCGCCAGCAGCGATGGCGGATGGGCTTTGGACAATGAGCAGTTCTTC.

CDR3 DNA: TGTGCCAGCAGCTTAGTAGGGGAGCTGTTTTTT. It translates to CASSLVGELFF. This rearrangement joins TRBV7-2 to TRBJ2-2; D gene ambiguous. The CDR3 consists of 11 residues. Between the trimmed V and J ends, which lost 1 base and 8 bases, there was a span of 2 bases. Germline CDR1 reads SGHTA; CDR2 reads FQGNSA. Supplemented by reference TRBV7-2 and TRBJ2-2, the full variable domain reads GAGVSQSPSNKVTEKGKDVELRCDPISGHTALYWYRQSLGQGLEFLIYFQGNSAPDKSGLPSDRFSAERTGGSVSTLTIQRTQQEDSAVYLCASSLVGELFFGEGSRLTVL.

The rearrangement uses TRBV28 and TRBJ2-7, with TRBD1 matching over 8 bases. Germline-derived CDR1 and CDR2 are MDHEN and SYDVKM. CDR3 length: 16 amino acids. With V trimmed by 6 bases and J by 5 bases, 15 bases remained unmatched. In DNA form, the CDR3 reads TGTGCCAGCAGGAGAGTGGCAGGGGGCTCCCTAAACGAGCAGTACTTC. Translation gives CASRRVAGGSLNEQYF.

The chain combines TRBV9 with TRBJ1-5; no firm D call. Germline values: CDR1 SGDLS, CDR2 YYNGEE. CDR3 size: 15 residues. V lost 3 bases and J 0 bases, leaving 10 bases between the germline ends. CDR3 nucleotides: TGTGCCAGCAGCGCGGACGGATCTAGCAATCAGCCCCAGCATTTT. It codes for CASSADGSSNQPQHF.

The rearrangement joins TRBV28 to TRBJ1-1; perhaps TRBD1 as D (5 bases). The germline V and J ends were trimmed by 7 bases and 1 base, with 16 bases remaining between them. Per the germline V gene, CDR1 is MDHEN and CDR2 is SYDVKM. The CDR3 covers 15 residues. In DNA form, the CDR3 reads TGTGCCAGCACGATTTTGGGGCGGCGGAACACTGAAGCTTTCTTT. It translates to CASTILGRRNTEAFF. Combining the CDR3 with reference TRBV28 and TRBJ1-1 gives the whole variable domain DVKVTQSSRYLVKRTGEKVFLECVQDMDHENMFWYRQDPGLGLRLIYFSYDVKMKEKGDIPEGYSVSREKKERFSLILESASTNQTSMYLCASTILGRRNTEAFFGQGTRLTVV.

V is TRBV7-6 and J is TRBJ2-7; 8 bases agree with TRBD1. This CDR3 has 18 residues. Germline trimming cut 1 base from V and 0 bases from J; bases unmatched to any gene: 11. Germline values: CDR1 SGHVS, CDR2 FNYEAQ. CDR3 amino acids: CASSLVGPGTGSSYEQYF. Written as DNA, the CDR3 is TGTGCCAGCAGCTTAGTGGGCCCCGGGACAGGATCCTCCTACGAGCAGTACTTC. The full variable domain, in which reference TRBV7-6 and TRBJ2-7 provide the parts outside the CDR3, is GAGVSQSPRYKVTKRGQDVALRCDPISGHVSLYWYRQALGQGPEFLTYFNYEAQQDKSGLPNDRFSAERPEGSISTLTIQRTEQRDSAMYRCASSLVGPGTGSSYEQYFGPGTRLTVT.

This clone appeared a single time. This sequence joins TRBV19 and TRBJ1-6, with D unclear. The V end lost 3 bases, the J end lost 8 bases, and 11 bases lay between the germline ends. CDR1 and CDR2 (germline): LNHDA, SQIVND (reference sequence). CDR3 length: 14 residues. This CDR3 reads CASSIRRADSPLHF. Written as DNA, the CDR3 is TGTGCCAGTAGTATCCGTCGGGCCGATTCACCCCTCCACTTT.

The rearrangement links TRBV11-2 to TRBJ1-4; weak D call: TRBD1 (5 bases). The germline CDR1 and CDR2 sequences are SGHAT and FQNNGV. Trimming left V 1 base short and J 3 bases short, with 15 bases between. The CDR3 spans 17 residues. CDR3 loop: CASSLGPTGTANEKLFF. In DNA, the CDR3 is TGTGCCAGCAGCTTAGGCCCCACCGGGACGGCTAATGAAAAACTGTTTTTT. The full variable domain, its missing parts supplied by reference TRBV11-2 and TRBJ1-4, is EAGVAQSPRYKIIEKRQSVAFWCNPISGHATLYWYQQILGQGPKLLIQFQNNGVVDDSQLPKDRFSAERLKGVDSTLKIQPAKLEDSAVYLCASSLGPTGTANEKLFFGSGTQLSVL.

The chain joins TRBV15 to TRBJ1-6, with D maybe TRBD1 (5 bases). CDR1 is LNHNV, CDR2 YYDKDF, per germline (reference sequence). This CDR3 region has 15 residues. V gave up 0 bases and J gave up 14 bases, with 17 bases separating them. Here the CDR3 reads CATSRDPGGDRALHF. The DNA for the CDR3 is TGTGCCACCAGCAGAGACCCGGGGGGGGATAGGGCCCTCCACTTT.

The chain carries TRBV11-2 and TRBJ2-3, with D tentatively TRBD2 (6 bases). Trimming left V 4 bases short and J 2 bases short, with 16 bases between. The germline V gene encodes CDR1 SGHAT and CDR2 FQNNGV. The length of the CDR3 is 16 residues. The CDR3 spells CASSSRDFFNTDTQYF. The CDR3 nucleotides are TGTGCCAGCAGCTCCCGGGACTTCTTCAACACAGATACGCAGTATTTT.

The CDR3 loop is CSVEGKRNTGELFF. The CDR3 nucleotides are TGCAGCGTTGAAGGAAAGCGGAACACCGGGGAGCTGTTTTTT. The chain carries TRBV29-1 and TRBJ2-2; D ambiguous. CDR1 SQVTM and CDR2 ANQGSEA come from the germline V gene. Trimming took 1 base from V and 1 from J, leaving 7 bases between them. The CDR3 runs to 14 residues.

The chain is built from TRBV19 and TRBJ2-3; TRBD2 is a possible D gene (5 bases). The V and J ends lost 4 bases and 2 bases respectively, with 16 bases between them. The CDR3 is 16 amino acids. Germline V lookup: CDR1 LNHDA, CDR2 SQIVND (reference sequence). The CDR3 reads CASSTRRGRATDTQYF. In DNA, the CDR3 is TGTGCCAGTAGTACCCGGCGCGGGCGCGCCACAGATACGCAGTATTTT.

The chain links TRBV19 to TRBJ1-4; possibly TRBD1 for D (5 bases). Germline values: CDR1 LNHDA, CDR2 SQIVND (reference sequence). V dropped 6 bases and J dropped 7 bases, with 24 bases sitting between them. This CDR3 has 17 residues. The CDR3 nucleotides read TGTGCCAGTAGCGCCCGCCGTGACAGCTTAATGATTGAAAAACTGTTTTTT. Encoded protein: CASSARRDSLMIEKLFF. The full variable domain, its missing parts supplied by reference TRBV19 and TRBJ1-4, is DGGITQSPKYLFRKEGQNVTLSCEQNLNHDAMYWYRQDPGQGLRLIYYSQIVNDFQKGDIAEGYSVSREKKESFPLTVTSAQKNPTAFYLCASSARRDSLMIEKLFFGSGTQLSVL.

With regard to this clone: Other DNA sequences of this sample code for an identical CDR3. J is TRBJ1-2 and V is TRBV2; D not resolved. The CDR3 is made up of 11 amino acids. V lost 2 bases to trimming and J lost 8 bases, with 6 bases between them. Germline CDR1 reads SNHLY; CDR2 reads FYNNEI. CDR3 bases: TGTGCCAGCAGTGAAATGTACGGCTACACCTTC. Protein product: CASSEMYGYTF.

This clone was detected only once. CDR3 amino acids: CASTSSTGAYEQYF. The CDR3 coding sequence is TGTGCCAGCACCTCTTCGACAGGAGCCTACGAGCAGTACTTC. The V gene is TRBV6-6, the J gene TRBJ2-7, with TRBD1 as a possible D gene (6 bases). The germline V and J ends were trimmed by 7 bases and 2 bases, with 15 bases remaining between them. CDR1 MNHNY and CDR2 SVGAGI come from the germline V gene (reference sequence). CDR3 size: 14 residues.

The J gene is TRBJ2-7, the V gene TRBV27; the match to TRBD2 covers 8 bases. Germline V CDR1 and CDR2: MNHEY, SMNVEV (reference sequence). V shed 1 base and J 0 bases; nucleotides not matched to a gene: 11. The CDR3 totals 18 residues. CDR3 protein: CASSLLLPSGSSSYEQYF. The CDR3 nucleotides are TGTGCCAGCAGTTTATTATTACCGAGCGGGAGTAGCTCCTACGAGCAGTACTTC.

The chain recombines TRBV6-5 with TRBJ2-2; 11 nucleotides line up with TRBD1. Germline CDR1 reads MNHEY; CDR2 reads SVGAGI. CDR3 length: 15 residues. The ends lost 6 bases at V and 6 bases at J; junction bases unmatched: 6. The CDR3: CASRWTGGAPGELFF. The CDR3 region has the DNA TGTGCCAGCAGGTGGACAGGGGGCGCTCCCGGGGAGCTGTTTTTT.

The gene calls are TRBV12-2 and TRBJ2-1; TRBD2 is taken as the D call from the table, unchecked against the DNA. TRBV12-2 is shown as a pseudogene. The CDR3 spans 16 residues. The CDR3: CASRSPRGRAHHEQFF. CDR3 nucleotides: TGTGCAAGTCGCTCTCCACGAGGGAGGGCTCACCATGAGCAGTTCTTC.

This clone was counted once. This chain connects TRBV6-5 to TRBJ2-1; 7 bases align to TRBD1. Unmatched junction bases numbered 12, after V lost 9 bases and J lost 4 bases. The CDR3 totals 15 residues. Germline CDR1 reads MNHEY; CDR2 reads SVGAGI. The CDR3 reads CASTKAGGVYNEQFF. DNA of the CDR3: TGTGCCAGTACCAAGGCAGGGGGTGTTTACAATGAGCAGTTCTTC.

This chain joins TRBV20-1 and TRBJ2-3; D remains unclear. From germline, CDR1 is DFQATT and CDR2 SNEGSKA (reference sequence). The length of the CDR3 is 14 residues. The germline V and J ends were trimmed by 6 bases and 0 bases, with 13 bases remaining between them. The CDR3 nucleotides are TGCAGTGCAAGTCAAGAGCTAAGCACAGATACGCAGTATTTT. Translating gives CSASQELSTDTQYF.

The chain links TRBV5-1 to TRBJ2-1, with 12 bases lining up with TRBD2. The CDR3 has 15 residues. Germline V gives CDR1 SGHRS, CDR2 YFSETQ. J was trimmed by 7 bases and V by 4 bases; bases with no gene match: 6. The CDR3: CASSVTSGGWNEQFF. CDR3 coding DNA: TGCGCCAGCAGCGTGACTAGCGGGGGTTGGAATGAGCAGTTCTTC.

This clone was counted a few times. The gene calls are TRBV7-9 and TRBJ2-1, with 11 bases fitting TRBD2. The trim removed 0 bases at V and 3 bases at J, leaving 10 bases unmatched. CDR3 length: 19 amino acids. The germline CDR1 and CDR2 sequences are SEHNR and FQNEAQ (reference sequence). The CDR3 loop is CASSLAATSGSTSYNEQFF. The DNA of the CDR3 is TGTGCCAGCAGCTTAGCGGCTACTAGCGGGAGTACGAGCTACAATGAGCAGTTCTTC. Drawing the rest from reference TRBV7-9 and TRBJ2-1, the complete variable domain is DTGVSQNPRHKITKRGQNVTFRCDPISEHNRLYWYRQTLGQGPEFLTYFQNEAQLEKSRLLSDRFSAERPKGSFSTLEIQRTEQGDSAMYLCASSLAATSGSTSYNEQFFGPGTRLTVL.

The chain couples TRBV28 to TRBJ2-3, with 13 bases lining up with TRBD2. CDR1 is MDHEN and CDR2 is SYDVKM in the germline V gene. V gave up 5 bases and J gave up 5 bases; unmatched junction bases: 10. The CDR3 contains 17 residues. The CDR3 region has the DNA TGTGCCAGCAGTCTAGCGGGACTAGCGGGACGCCTAGATACGCAGTATTTT. Protein sequence: CASSLAGLAGRLDTQYF.

Concerning this clone itself: One end of the junction does not line up with germline, which may come from a read error. V gene TRBV6-2 or TRBV6-3 combines with J gene TRBJ2-7, with 9 positions matching TRBD1. The CDR3 covers 14 residues. Germline V CDR1 and CDR2: MNHEY, SVGEGT. In DNA form, the CDR3 reads TGTGCCAGCACTTACAGGGGGCGCCTTGACGAGCAGTACTTC. Translated, it gives CASTYRGRLDEQYF.

Only a few counts were recorded for this clone. The chain uses TRBV7-2 and TRBJ1-2; 7 positions agree with TRBD1. V was clipped by 1 base and J by 5 bases; unmatched bases: 7. This CDR3 contains 15 residues. Germline CDR1 is SGHTA and CDR2 is FQGNSA. The CDR3 DNA reads TGTGCCAGCAGCTTAGGACAGGGAGTGGGATATGGCTACACCTTC. Protein: CASSLGQGVGYGYTF. The full variable domain, completed using reference TRBV7-2 and TRBJ1-2, is GAGVSQSPSNKVTEKGKDVELRCDPISGHTALYWYRQSLGQGLEFLIYFQGNSAPDKSGLPSDRFSAERTGGSVSTLTIQRTQQEDSAVYLCASSLGQGVGYGYTFGSGTRLTVV.

V usage is TRBV30 and J usage is TRBJ1-5; 7 nucleotides line up with TRBD1. The germline V gene has CDR1 GTSNPN and CDR2 SVGIG (reference sequence). V lost 2 bases, J lost 0 bases, and 7 bases stayed unmatched. The CDR3 extends over 16 amino acids. The CDR3 sequence: CAWSHSTGLSNQPQHF. The DNA for the CDR3 is TGTGCCTGGAGTCACTCGACAGGGCTTAGCAATCAGCCCCAGCATTTT.